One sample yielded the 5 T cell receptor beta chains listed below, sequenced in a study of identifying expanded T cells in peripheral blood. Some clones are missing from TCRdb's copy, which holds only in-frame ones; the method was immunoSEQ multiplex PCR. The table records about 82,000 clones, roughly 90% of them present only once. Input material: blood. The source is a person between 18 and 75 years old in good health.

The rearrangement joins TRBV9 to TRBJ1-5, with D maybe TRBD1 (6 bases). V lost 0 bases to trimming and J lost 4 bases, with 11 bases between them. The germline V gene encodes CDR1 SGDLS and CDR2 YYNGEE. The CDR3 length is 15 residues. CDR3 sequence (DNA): TGTGCCAGCAGCGTAGACGGGGGCCTTAATCAGCCCCAGCATTTT. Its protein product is CASSVDGGLNQPQHF.

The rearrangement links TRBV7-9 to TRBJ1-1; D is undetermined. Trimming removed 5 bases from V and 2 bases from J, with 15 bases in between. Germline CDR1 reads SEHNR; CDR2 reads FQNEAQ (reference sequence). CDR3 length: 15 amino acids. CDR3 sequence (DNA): TGTGCCAGCAGCCCGCGGGGAAGGGCTAACACTGAAGCTTTCTTT. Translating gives CASSPRGRANTEAFF.

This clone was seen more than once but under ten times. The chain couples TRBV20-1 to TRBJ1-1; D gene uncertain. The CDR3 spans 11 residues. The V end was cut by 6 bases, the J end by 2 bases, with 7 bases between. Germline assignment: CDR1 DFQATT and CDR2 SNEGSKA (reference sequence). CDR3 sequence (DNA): TGCAGTGCCAGCGAAAACACTGAAGCTTTCTTT. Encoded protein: CSASENTEAFF.

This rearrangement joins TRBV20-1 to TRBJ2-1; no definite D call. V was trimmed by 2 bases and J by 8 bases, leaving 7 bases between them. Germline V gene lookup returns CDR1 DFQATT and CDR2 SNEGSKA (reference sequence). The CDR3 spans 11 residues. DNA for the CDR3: TGCAGTGCTAGAACACGGTATGAGCAGTTCTTC. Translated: CSARTRYEQFF.

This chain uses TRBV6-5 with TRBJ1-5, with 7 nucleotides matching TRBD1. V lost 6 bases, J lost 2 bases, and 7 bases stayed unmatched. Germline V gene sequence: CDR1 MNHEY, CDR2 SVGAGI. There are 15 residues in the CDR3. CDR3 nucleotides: TGTGCCAGCAGCCGGGAAGGGACAGGCAATCAGCCCCAGCATTTT. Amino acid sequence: CASSREGTGNQPQHF.